This record looks at one T cell receptor beta chain sequence and its context. CDR1 is SGHKS and CDR2 is YYEKEE in the germline V gene (reference sequence). The length of the CDR3 is 14 residues. V lost 3 bases and J 4 bases, leaving 13 bases between the germline ends. PBMCs were sourced from about 10 ml fresh peripheral blood. Regions amplified from RNA transcripts were the TCR beta CDR3 regions. Initially, a first-round RT-PCR of the TCR CDR3 employed the HTBI primer set. TCRdb analysed the multiplex PCR reads with MiXCR anew, one entry per CDR3 protein. The data hold 300,000 to 450,000 distinct CDR3 sequences, with about 14% observed a single time. The data originate from a study of T cells in Graves' hyperthyroidism and ophthalmopathy.

This TCR was sampled from a woman aged 30 to 39 with Graves' ophthalmopathy. The V gene is TRBV5-5, the J gene TRBJ2-5, with a tentative D call TRBD1 (5 bases). Sequencing used blood. CDR3 nucleotides: TGTGCCAGCAGCTCTTGGACGCAGGGAGAGACCCAGTACTTC. Its translation is CASSSWTQGETQYF.